The clone carrying this T cell receptor (beta chain) was observed many times. Antigen: not known. The data are from a study of CD8 T cells in ankylosing spondylitis. Regarding the study as a whole: For ankylosing spondylitis blood, a TCR beta motif of fewer than 10 highly homologous variants appeared characteristic. Disease-linked clones had a CD8+ phenotype and relatively low frequency in peripheral blood. There was reportedly significant enrichment of clones that were disease-linked in matched ankylosing spondylitis synovial fluid.

Each CDR3 protein gets one entry after TCRdb re-called the 5' RACE reads with MiXCR. The data hold hundreds of thousands of distinct CDR3 sequences, with around 24% observed a single time. Germline-derived CDR1 and CDR2 are SQVTM and ANQGSEA. The CDR3 extends over 13 amino acids. With V trimmed by 8 bases and J by 1 base, 7 bases remained unmatched. This rearrangement joins TRBV29-1 to TRBJ2-5; 7 bases agree with TRBD2. The TCR sequence derives from a male donor with ankylosing spondylitis or in good health (not recorded which). The sequencing input was blood, either unsorted or a sorted T cell fraction (not recorded which). The DNA for the CDR3 is TGCAGCACCGGGGGGATCCTCCAAGAGACCCAGTACTTC. It is translated as CSTGGILQETQYF.